One TCR beta chain is described in this entry. Its antigen is as yet unknown. Diagnostic criteria for definite or probable disease, in their recently defined form, were met by the patients with Susac syndrome. The RNA, about 0.45 to 1 ug, was put through reverse transcription using random hexamers. Amplification of the TCR beta CDR3 was carried out by immunoSEQ multiplex PCR, which spanned a total of 54 Vbeta and 13 Jbeta segments. TCRdb reanalysed the immunoSEQ multiplex PCR reads using MiXCR and keeps one entry per CDR3 protein. The sample records roughly 180,000 distinct CDR3 sequences, just under 95% being singletons. This record belongs to a study of CD8 T cells in Susac syndrome. At the level of the study: Intravenous immunoglobulin alone or corticosteroids were being given to patients with Susac syndrome at blood draw, unless they were therapy-naive.

Study-wide findings and caveats: CD4+ T cell repertoires in Susac syndrome exhibited no evidence of clonal expansion.

Germline V CDR1 and CDR2: DFQATT, SNEGSKA (reference sequence). The V segment lost 6 bases and the J segment 6 bases; nucleotides outside the gene matches: 5. The CDR3 contains 13 residues. The rearrangement links TRBV20-1 to TRBJ1-5; 10 bases align to TRBD1. The sequenced material came from CD4+ T cells from PBMCs. The TCR sequence derives from a human donor with Susac syndrome. CDR3 amino acids: CSAMTGGGQPQHF. The CDR3 coding sequence is TGCAGTGCAATGACAGGGGGCGGTCAGCCCCAGCATTTT.